This paragraph covers one T cell receptor (beta chain) sequence. Its antigen is still unknown. Germline V lookup: CDR1 MNHEY, CDR2 SMNVEV (reference sequence). V lost 2 bases and J lost 5; bases outside the gene matches: 6. The CDR3 loop spans 15 amino acids. TCRdb called the reads again in MiXCR, with one record for every CDR3 protein. The sample lists about 920,000 distinct CDR3 sequences; roughly 30% were seen once. This sample is drawn from a study of T cell repertoires in cytomegalovirus infection. Across the study: Recently identified HLA-C-restricted CMV epitopes were used, and well-studied HLA-B-restricted CMV epitopes were used as well.

Study conclusions and caveats: Cumulative public TCR beta family frequency identified CMV carriers with the relevant HLA.

The V call is TRBV27, the J call TRBJ2-1; 7 bases align to TRBD1. The starting material was cultured CD8+ T cells from PBMCs, obtained from culture after CMV antigen stimulation. This TCR derives from a human donor in good health (CMV status not recorded). Some clones in this sample may be carry-over from other donors' samples. CDR3 loop: CASSLLGGADNEQFF. CDR3 DNA sequence: TGTGCCAGCAGTTTACTAGGGGGCGCCGACAATGAGCAGTTCTTC.